This T cell receptor (beta chain) was documented in a study of OX40 agonist ivuxolimab in advanced cancers. Study as a whole: Prior therapy, whether anti-PD-1, anti-PD-L1 or anti-CTLA-4, was allowed, and less than 45% had some.

Study results and caveats: Clonal expansion by week 6 occurred in CD4+ and CD8+ blood T cells (at 0.1 to 3.0 mg/kg). Low normalized T-cell clonal expansion was also seen in some nonresponders.

Method: immunoSEQ multiplex PCR; TCRdb's copy keeps in-frame clones and lacks some. In the table there are nearly 80,000 clones, approximately 91% of which are singletons. Germline V gene sequence: CDR1 SGHTA, CDR2 FQGTGA. This CDR3 contains 19 residues. V lost 4 bases and J lost 0; bases outside the gene matches: 12. To note about this clone: Its antigen is unknown.

V and J are TRBV7-3 and TRBJ1-1, with TRBD1 matching 12 bases. The sample consisted of CD4+ or CD8+ T cells sorted from blood, taken in a trial of the OX40 agonist ivuxolimab. This sequence was found in an adult with an advanced solid tumor such as melanoma, head and neck, liver or kidney cancer. CDR3 region: CASSSLPPGQGAMNTEAFF. The CDR3 DNA follows: TGTGCCAGCAGCTCCCTTCCCCCGGGACAGGGGGCGATGAACACTGAAGCTTTCTTT.